This T cell receptor beta chain comes out of a study of shared clonotypes between healthy human individuals. This CDR3 contains 14 residues. V was cut by 8 bases and J by 3 bases, with 16 bases left in between. The germline gives CDR1 MNHEY, CDR2 SVGAGI. The authors loaded 200 ng DNA, about 30,000 T cell genomes, into sorted-subset replicate PCRs. The method was immunoSEQ multiplex PCR; TCRdb's version includes in-frame clones alone and lacks a portion of them. The data show more than 1,200,000 clones, 98% to 99% seen once. Study conclusions and caveats: Clonotype sharing among donors, it was expected, would be affected by sequencing depth. Incomplete sequencing of sorted subsets was indicated by rarefaction despite large depth. Clonotypes shared by all four sorted-subset donors had higher generation probabilities than non-shared clonotypes.

On this clone: Its matching antigen is unknown.

The source of this sequence is a man aged 30 to 39 in good health. The sample taken for sequencing was naive CD4+ T cells sorted from blood. Subset defined: CD45RA+ positively selected. This chain uses TRBV6-5 with TRBJ1-2; unclear D gene. CDR3 loop: CASGRSSLDYGYTF. The CDR3 nucleotides are TGTGCCAGCGGGAGATCGTCTCTTGACTATGGCTACACCTTC.